This entry lists 11 T cell receptor beta chains sequenced from one sample in a study of blood T cell repertoires in COVID-19. TCRdb keeps only in-frame clones here, not all; method: immunoSEQ multiplex PCR. Among about 330,000 clones listed, roughly 90% were seen once. Sequences were obtained from PBMCs or T cells enriched from blood (not recorded which). Receptors were obtained from a woman in her twenties or thirties who had recovered from COVID-19.

The V call is TRBV5-8, the J call TRBJ1-1, with TRBD1 identical over 10 bases. Germline assignment: CDR1 SGHTS and CDR2 YDEGEE. The CDR3 runs 15 residues. Germline trimming cut 4 bases from V and 4 bases from J; bases unmatched to any gene: 7. CDR3 protein: CASSPGTGVFTEAFF. CDR3 coding DNA: TGTGCCAGCAGCCCCGGGACAGGGGTCTTCACTGAAGCTTTCTTT.

The sample holds one count of this clone. The chain carries TRBV7-2 and TRBJ1-1, with 11 nucleotides matching TRBD1. The V gene's germline CDR1 is SGHTA and CDR2 FQGNSA. Unmatched junction bases numbered 4, after V lost 4 bases and J lost 0 bases. This CDR3 spans 16 amino acids. The CDR3: CASSSGQGGLNTEAFF. Written as DNA, the CDR3 is TGTGCCAGCAGCTCGGGACAGGGGGGACTGAACACTGAAGCTTTCTTT. Filled out from reference TRBV7-2 and TRBJ1-1, the complete variable domain reads GAGVSQSPSNKVTEKGKDVELRCDPISGHTALYWYRQSLGQGLEFLIYFQGNSAPDKSGLPSDRFSAERTGGSVSTLTIQRTQQEDSAVYLCASSSGQGGLNTEAFFGQGTRLTVV.

This clone was recorded a few times. This chain connects TRBV4-1 to TRBJ1-5; 7 nucleotides line up with TRBD1. Germline lookup yields CDR1 MGHRA and CDR2 YSYEKL. Trimming cost V 0 bases and J 4 bases; bases outside gene matches: 3. The CDR3 has 15 amino acids. Here the CDR3 reads CASSQEDRPNQPQHF. The CDR3 nucleotides read TGCGCCAGCAGCCAAGAGGACAGGCCTAATCAGCCCCAGCATTTT.

CDR3 residues: CASSLEFPGYEQYF. As DNA, the CDR3 is TGTGCCAGCAGCTTAGAATTTCCAGGCTACGAGCAGTACTTC. This rearrangement joins TRBV11-2 to TRBJ2-7, with D uncertain. Germline V gene lookup returns CDR1 SGHAT and CDR2 FQNNGV. The germline V and J ends were trimmed by 0 bases and 3 bases, with 9 bases remaining between them. The CDR3 totals 14 residues.

The CDR3 loop is CASRSNGGGKDINNEQFF. The CDR3 bases are TGTGCCAGCCGCTCCAATGGCGGGGGCAAAGACATAAACAATGAGCAGTTCTTC. The rearrangement joins TRBV3-1 (or the pseudogene TRBV3-2) to TRBJ2-1, with D possibly matching TRBD2 (7 bases). CDR3 size: 18 residues. Per the germline V gene, CDR1 is LGHDT and CDR2 is YNNKEL (reference sequence). V lost 8 bases, J lost 5 bases, and 28 bases lay in between.

This chain uses TRBV20-1 with TRBJ2-4, with D maybe TRBD1 (6 bases). The V gene lost 3 bases and the J gene lost 7 bases, with 19 bases spanning the gap. CDR3 length: 15 amino acids. CDR1 is DFQATT and CDR2 is SNEGSKA in the germline V gene (reference sequence). CDR3 residues: CSASIRGSQGNIQYF. The CDR3 DNA sequence: TGCAGTGCTAGTATCCGGGGCTCTCAGGGGAACATTCAGTACTTC.

V usage is TRBV5-1 and J usage is TRBJ2-7, with 9 bases aligning to TRBD2. Germline CDR1 is SGHRS and CDR2 is YFSETQ. Unmatched junction bases numbered 16, after V lost 4 bases and J lost 2 bases. The CDR3 sequence is 18 residues long. This chain's CDR3 is CASSRTPTSGLRAYEQYF. CDR3 nucleotide sequence: TGCGCCAGCAGCAGGACCCCAACTAGCGGGCTGAGAGCCTACGAGCAGTACTTC.

The chain couples TRBV13 to TRBJ1-1; a weak D match, TRBD1 (5 bases). This CDR3 is 14 amino acids long. Trimming pared 2 bases from V and 2 bases from J, leaving 9 bases between. The V gene's germline CDR1 is PRHDT and CDR2 FYEKMQ (reference sequence). For the CDR3, the DNA is TGTGCCAGCAGCTTACAGGGCCTAAACACTGAAGCTTTCTTT. Translated: CASSLQGLNTEAFF.

The chain's CDR3 is CASSLARGSPNTGELFF. As DNA, the CDR3 is TGTGCCAGCAGCTTGGCCAGGGGGTCTCCGAACACCGGGGAGCTGTTTTTT. The rearrangement uses TRBV5-4 and TRBJ2-2, with 7 bases matching TRBD1. V lost 0 bases, J lost 0 bases, and 5 bases stayed unmatched. Germline lookup yields CDR1 SGHNT and CDR2 YYREEE (reference sequence). This CDR3 has 17 amino acids.

The chain recombines TRBV19 with TRBJ1-6, with no clear D. The CDR3 consists of 15 residues. Germline CDR1 reads LNHDA; CDR2 reads SQIVND (reference sequence). V dropped 0 bases and J dropped 8 bases, with 11 bases sitting between them. CDR3 bases: TGTGCCAGTAGTATAGATTCACGGGGAGATTCACCCCTCCACTTT. Protein: CASSIDSRGDSPLHF.

The chain carries TRBV4-3 and TRBJ2-3; 9 nucleotides agree with TRBD1. This CDR3 has 14 residues. Trimming removed 6 bases from V and 6 bases from J; junction bases left unmatched: 7. Germline CDR1 and CDR2: LGHNA and YSLEER. The CDR3 here is CASSDRGSADTQYF. The CDR3 DNA follows: TGCGCCAGCAGTGACAGGGGGTCGGCGGATACGCAGTATTTT.